This T cell receptor beta chain was documented in a study of T cells in Graves' hyperthyroidism and ophthalmopathy. Germline loops: CDR1 ENHRY, CDR2 SYGVKD. V was clipped by 10 bases and J by 1 base, with 15 bases between them. This CDR3 contains 14 residues. Amplification of TCR beta CDR3 regions was performed using RNA transcripts as template. The HTBI set primed first-round TCR CDR3 RT-PCR. TCRdb reprocessed the multiplex PCR reads via MiXCR and lists one record per CDR3 protein. The repertoire consists of approximately 400,000 distinct CDR3 sequences, with over 11% occurring once and the leading ten covering approximately 10%.

The chain is built from TRBV10-3 and TRBJ2-3; D gene uncertain. This sequence originates from a woman aged 55-69 years with Graves' hyperthyroidism. Material: blood. CDR3 sequence: CASRASEGTDTQYF. CDR3 in DNA: TGTGCCAGCCGGGCCAGCGAGGGCACAGATACGCAGTATTTT.